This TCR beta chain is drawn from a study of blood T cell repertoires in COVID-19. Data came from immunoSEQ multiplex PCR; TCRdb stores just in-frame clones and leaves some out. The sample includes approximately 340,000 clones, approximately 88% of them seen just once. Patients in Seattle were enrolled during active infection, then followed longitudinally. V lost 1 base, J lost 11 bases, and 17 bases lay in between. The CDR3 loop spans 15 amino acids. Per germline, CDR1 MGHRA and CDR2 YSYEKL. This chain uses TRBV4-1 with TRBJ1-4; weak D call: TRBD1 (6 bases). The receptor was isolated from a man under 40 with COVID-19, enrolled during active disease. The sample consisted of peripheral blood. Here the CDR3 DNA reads TGCGCCAGCAGCCAAGTGGGGGCCAGGGTTAGGAAACTGTTTTTT. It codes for CASSQVGARVRKLFF.